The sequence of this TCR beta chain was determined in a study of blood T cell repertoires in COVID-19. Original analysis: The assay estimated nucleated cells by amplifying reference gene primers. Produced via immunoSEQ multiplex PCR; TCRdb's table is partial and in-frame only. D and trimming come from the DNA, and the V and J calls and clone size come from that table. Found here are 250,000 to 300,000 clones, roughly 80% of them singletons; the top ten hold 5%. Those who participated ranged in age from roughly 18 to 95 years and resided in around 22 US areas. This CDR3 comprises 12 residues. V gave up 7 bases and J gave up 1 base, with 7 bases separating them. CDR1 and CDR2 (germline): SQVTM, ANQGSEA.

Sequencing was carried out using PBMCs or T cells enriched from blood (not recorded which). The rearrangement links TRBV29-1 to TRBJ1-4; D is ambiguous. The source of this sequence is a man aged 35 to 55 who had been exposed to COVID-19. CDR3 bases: TGCAGCGCCGGACTAACTAATGAAAAACTGTTTTTT. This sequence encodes CSAGLTNEKLFF.